Shown below are 5 T cell receptor beta chains from a single sample sequenced in a study of regulatory T cells in long-lasting Graves disease. The time point: newly diagnosed GD, antithyroid drugs for less than 3 months. PBMCs provided the RNA from which the TCR library was made. For TCR beta, libraries came from iRepertoire HTBI primers and Arm-PCR of CDR3 regions. MiXCR, run by TCRdb on the multiplex PCR reads, gives a single entry per CDR3 protein. This sample yields hundreds of thousands of distinct CDR3 sequences, of which approximately 16% are seen a single time; about 8% belongs to the top ten. These records were also assigned to another study, of T cells in Graves' hyperthyroidism and ophthalmopathy.

This specimen was peripheral blood mononuclear cells (PBMCs), taken at new diagnosis, from a patient treated with antithyroid drugs. The receptor set was obtained from a woman in her forties with Graves disease.

The table lists this clonotype with many counts. CDR3 coding DNA: TGTGCCAGCAGTTTAGGATGGACAGGTCAGAACGAGCAGTACTTC. Amino acids: CASSLGWTGQNEQYF. This rearrangement joins TRBV28 to TRBJ2-7, with 7 bases matching TRBD1. Per the germline V gene, CDR1 is MDHEN and CDR2 is SYDVKM. V lost 2 bases and J lost 5; bases outside the gene matches: 9. The CDR3 runs 15 residues. Full variable domain (missing parts from reference TRBV28 and TRBJ2-7): DVKVTQSSRYLVKRTGEKVFLECVQDMDHENMFWYRQDPGLGLRLIYFSYDVKMKEKGDIPEGYSVSREKKERFSLILESASTNQTSMYLCASSLGWTGQNEQYFGPGTRLTVT.

This clonotype was seen repeatedly, ten times or more. This rearrangement joins TRBV7-2 to TRBJ2-1, with a tentative D call TRBD1 (6 bases). The length of the CDR3 is 17 residues. Germline values: CDR1 SGHTA, CDR2 FQGNSA. Trimming shortened V by 5 bases and J by 0 bases, and 17 bases separated the two germline ends. This chain's CDR3 is CASSATGTLSSYNEQFF. The CDR3 DNA reads as TGTGCCAGCAGCGCAACCGGGACACTGAGCTCCTACAATGAGCAGTTCTTC.

This clonotype was seen more than once but under ten times. The CDR3 ends on some other residue instead of the conserved phenylalanine or tryptophan, so this is likely a read error. This chain uses TRBV3-1 with TRBJ2-7; TRBD2 matches at 7 bases. The J segment lost 2 bases and the V segment lost 6 bases, leaving 7 bases of the junction unmatched. Germline V CDR1 and CDR2: LGHDT, YNNKEL (reference sequence). The CDR3 is 14 amino acids. CDR3 sequence (DNA): TGTGCCAGCAGTCGAGGCGGGAGTACCTACGAGCAGTACTTG. It specifies CASSRGGSTYEQYL.

This clonotype was seen repeatedly, ten times or more. The J gene is TRBJ2-4, the V gene TRBV11-2, with D unresolved. In germline, CDR1 is SGHAT, CDR2 FQNNGV. This CDR3 spans 11 amino acids. V was clipped by 5 bases and J by 12 bases, with 11 bases between them. The CDR3 region has the DNA TGTGCCAGCAGCGCCGGACCCGGTCAGTACTTC. As protein: CASSAGPGQYF.

CDR3 sequence reads: CATSRRQARDHSPLHF. The CDR3 DNA reads TGTGCCACCAGTAGGCGCCAGGCTCGGGATCATTCACCCCTCCACTTT. V and J are TRBV24-1 and TRBJ1-6; no firm D call. The CDR3 spans 16 residues. With 6 bases removed from V and 8 bases from J, the gap between germline ends came to 19 bases. Per the germline V gene, CDR1 is KGHDR and CDR2 is SFDVKD.